The present T cell receptor (beta chain) was sequenced within a study of CD8 T cells in ankylosing spondylitis. Via MiXCR, TCRdb re-called the 5' RACE reads, giving one row per CDR3 protein. The sample records more than 200,000 distinct CDR3 sequences, more than 20% being singletons. This CDR3 spans 14 amino acids. The germline V and J ends were trimmed by 0 bases and 2 bases, with 7 bases remaining between them. Germline V CDR1 and CDR2: SGHRS, YFSETQ. The sample comprised blood, either unsorted or a sorted T cell fraction (not recorded which). The chain recombines TRBV5-1 with TRBJ2-3, with D unresolved. The clonotype originates from a male donor with ankylosing spondylitis or in good health (not recorded which). The CDR3 DNA is TGCGCCAGCAGCTTGGCCAAAGTCACAGATACGCAGTATTTT. The encoded protein is CASSLAKVTDTQYF.